This TCR beta chain is drawn from a study of glioma-infiltrating T cells. Whole-study results and caveats: Very few CDR3 sequences were shared between tissue and blood. Tissue-blood divergence was below expectation in non-neoplastic patients, above in gliomas.

TCR alpha and beta CDR3 regions were amplified from RNA using iRepertoire nested multiplex PCR. Tissue mRNA or PBMC total RNA, roughly 100-400 ng, went into one-step reverse transcription and amplification. TCRdb processed the multiplex PCR reads anew with MiXCR; each CDR3 protein has one entry. The profile shows over 140,000 distinct CDR3 sequences, around 42% of them singletons. A note on this clonotype: Its antigen is not identified.

J lost 1 base, V lost 5 bases, and 4 bases had no gene match. Germline values: CDR1 SNHLY, CDR2 FYNNEI. The CDR3 consists of 14 residues. The sequence derives from a human donor with low-grade glioma or glioblastoma, undergoing nonglioma brain surgery, or in good health (not recorded which). The J gene is TRBJ1-1, the V gene TRBV2; 7 bases are shared with TRBD1. Sequenced: glioma tissue, nonneoplastic brain tissue, or PBMCs (not recorded which). CDR3 sequence: CASSPRTGNTEAFF. CDR3 nucleotides: TGTGCCAGCAGTCCCCGGACAGGGAACACTGAAGCTTTCTTT.